One and the same sample provided the 17 T cell receptor beta chains below, sequenced in a study of a mutant IDH1 vaccine in newly diagnosed glioma. The time point: week 23, last vaccination. Vaccination comprised doses that each held 300 ug of mutant IDH1 20-mer peptide, plus topical imiquimod. These receptors lack a known antigen. The data were produced by immunoSEQ multiplex PCR, yet TCRdb's version contains in-frame clones alone and is incomplete. The sample contains under 45,000 clones, approximately 90% of which appear only once. This sample comprised PBMCs, obtained from a glioma patient whose treatment included an IDH1 peptide vaccine. These receptors were collected from a man aged 45-65 years with glioma.

This chain uses TRBV7-9 with TRBJ1-2; TRBD1 matches 10 bases. Trimming cost V 4 bases and J 8 bases; bases outside gene matches: 7. This CDR3 has 14 residues. Germline V gene data show CDR1 as SEHNR and CDR2 as FQNEAQ (reference sequence). The CDR3 DNA reads TGTGCCAGCAGCTCAGGGACAGGGGTAAACGGCTACACCTTC. As protein: CASSSGTGVNGYTF.

This rearrangement joins TRBV27 to TRBJ1-6; D possibly corresponds to TRBD1 (6 bases). This CDR3 region has 14 residues. V lost 3 bases and J 8 bases, leaving 11 bases between the germline ends. The germline CDR1 and CDR2 sequences are MNHEY and SMNVEV (reference sequence). The CDR3 DNA is TGTGCCAGCAGTTTCAGGGGTACGGATTCACCCCTCCACTTT. This encodes CASSFRGTDSPLHF.

The chain combines TRBV30 with TRBJ2-3; D unresolved. The CDR3 totals 13 residues. V dropped 0 bases and J dropped 5 bases, with 9 bases sitting between them. The V gene's germline CDR1 is GTSNPN and CDR2 SVGIG (reference sequence). The CDR3 nucleotides are TGTGCCTGGAGTGTATTGGACGGAGATACGCAGTATTTT. It translates to CAWSVLDGDTQYF.

The CDR3 is CASTGAYTDTQYF. The CDR3 DNA sequence: TGTGCCAGCACTGGGGCGTACACAGATACGCAGTATTTT. The chain couples TRBV25-1 to TRBJ2-3, with D perhaps matching TRBD1 (5 bases). Germline assignment: CDR1 MGHDK and CDR2 SYGVNS. V shed 7 bases and J shed 2 bases, with 10 bases lying between them. CDR3 size: 13 residues.

This clone was observed a single time. The rearrangement joins TRBV9 to TRBJ2-3; maybe TRBD1 (6 bases). The length of the CDR3 is 16 residues. V lost 4 bases and J lost 2, with 17 bases in between. Germline V gene data show CDR1 as SGDLS and CDR2 as YYNGEE. The CDR3 loop is CASSPPWGRLTDTQYF. Written as DNA, the CDR3 is TGTGCCAGCAGCCCGCCGTGGGGGCGGCTCACAGATACGCAGTATTTT.

The chain couples TRBV2 to TRBJ2-3; no reliable D call. V was trimmed by 8 bases and J by 3 bases, leaving 12 bases between them. Germline V gene lookup returns CDR1 SNHLY and CDR2 FYNNEI. This CDR3 has 13 residues. CDR3 sequence: CASVDGRTDTQYF. CDR3 bases: TGTGCCAGCGTCGATGGCCGGACAGATACGCAGTATTTT.

The CDR3 loop reads CASSLFPMAGELFF. CDR3 bases: TGTGCCAGCAGTTTATTCCCGATGGCCGGGGAGCTGTTTTTT. This chain joins TRBV28 and TRBJ2-2; D ambiguous. In germline, CDR1 is MDHEN, CDR2 SYDVKM. The V end lost 1 base, the J end lost 6 bases, and 9 bases lay between the germline ends. CDR3 size: 14 residues.

This clone was seen a few times. The chain is built from TRBV7-2 and TRBJ2-7; D uncertain. This CDR3 spans 11 amino acids. The germline V gene encodes CDR1 SGHTA and CDR2 FQGNSA. Trimming cost V 5 bases and J 7 bases, with 9 bases left between them. The CDR3 sequence is CASSLRTEQYF. The CDR3 nucleotides read TGTGCCAGCAGCCTAAGAACTGAGCAGTACTTC.

Only one count was recorded for this clone. The chain employs TRBV7-9 and TRBJ1-2; weak D call: TRBD1 (5 bases). CDR3 size: 12 residues. Germline lookup yields CDR1 SEHNR and CDR2 FQNEAQ (reference sequence). V lost 7 bases to trimming and J lost 6 bases, with 12 bases between them. CDR3 sequence reads: CASNPGWDGYTF. The CDR3, as DNA: TGTGCCAGCAACCCAGGGTGGGATGGCTACACCTTC.

The rearrangement uses TRBV27 and TRBJ1-5; 11 bases align to TRBD1. This CDR3 is 16 amino acids long. V shed 4 bases, J shed 1 base, and the junction held 3 bases outside the gene matches. Germline assignment: CDR1 MNHEY and CDR2 SMNVEV (reference sequence). CDR3 in amino acids: CASSWTGGGSNQPQHF. The CDR3 DNA reads as TGTGCCAGCAGTTGGACAGGGGGCGGGAGCAATCAGCCCCAGCATTTT.

The V call is TRBV28, the J call TRBJ1-6; no clear D. Trimming left V 4 bases short and J 10 bases short, with 17 bases between. Germline CDR1 and CDR2: MDHEN and SYDVKM. CDR3 length equals 15 residues. This chain's CDR3 is CASSSLDGGYSPLHF. In DNA, the CDR3 is TGTGCCAGCAGTTCTCTAGACGGAGGATACTCACCCCTCCACTTT.

The chain is built from TRBV7-3 and TRBJ1-5; the D gene is possibly TRBD1 (6 bases). Germline V lookup: CDR1 SGHTA, CDR2 FQGTGA. Trimming pared 2 bases from V and 3 bases from J, leaving 11 bases between. The CDR3 has 15 amino acids. The CDR3 spells CASSLSGTNNQPQHF. The CDR3, as DNA: TGTGCCAGCAGCTTATCCGGGACAAACAATCAGCCCCAGCATTTT.

V usage is TRBV27 and J usage is TRBJ1-1; tentatively, D is TRBD1 (6 bases). The CDR3 runs to 14 residues. Trimming took off 0 bases at V and 7 bases at J, with 12 bases between the two ends. Germline V gene sequence: CDR1 MNHEY, CDR2 SMNVEV (reference sequence). CDR3 region: CASSLSFRGIEAFF. The CDR3 coding sequence is TGTGCCAGCAGTTTATCATTCAGGGGCATTGAAGCTTTCTTT.

The CDR3 protein is CASSLLGGASYNEQFF. The CDR3, as DNA: TGTGCCAGCAGCTTACTGGGCGGGGCCTCCTACAATGAGCAGTTCTTC. This sequence joins TRBV7-6 and TRBJ2-1; maybe TRBD2 (6 bases). CDR1 is SGHVS and CDR2 is FNYEAQ in the germline V gene. V was clipped by 2 bases and J by 0 bases, with 11 bases between them. This CDR3 contains 16 residues.

The V call is TRBV2, the J call TRBJ2-7; 8 nucleotides agree with TRBD1. The V gene's germline CDR1 is SNHLY and CDR2 FYNNEI. This CDR3 region has 16 residues. V trimming: 8 bases; J trimming: 7 bases; junction bases outside the gene matches: 19. This chain's CDR3 is CASRPGQGRWTEEQYF. In DNA, the CDR3 is TGTGCCAGCCGCCCAGGACAGGGACGATGGACTGAAGAGCAGTACTTC.

V and J are TRBV28 and TRBJ2-2; 9 positions agree with TRBD1. V was pared by 2 bases and J by 6 bases, with 10 bases of the junction left unmatched. Germline CDR1 MDHEN, CDR2 SYDVKM. The CDR3 totals 17 residues. The CDR3 region is CASSLIFRTGDAGELFF. DNA for the CDR3: TGTGCCAGCAGTTTAATCTTCCGGACAGGGGATGCCGGGGAGCTGTTTTTT.

CDR3 sequence reads: CASSGRDRGPSYGYTF. The CDR3 bases are TGTGCCAGCAGCGGCCGGGACAGGGGGCCCAGCTATGGCTACACCTTC. V is TRBV9 and J is TRBJ1-2; 12 nucleotides align to TRBD1. There are 16 residues in the CDR3. V gave up 3 bases and J gave up 4 bases; unmatched junction bases: 7. Germline lookup yields CDR1 SGDLS and CDR2 YYNGEE.